These 11 T cell receptor beta chains originate from one sample sequenced in a study of CD8+ T cells in alopecia areata listed by TCRdb under 2018. The time point label for this specimen denotes: about four weeks on oral tofacitinib. In light of the paper, this sample's treatment or condition label describes: oral pan-JAK inhibitor, 5-10 mg twice daily. The library was obtained by the immunoSEQ multiplex PCR assay. RNA was extracted from all samples and reverse transcribed into cDNA, which served as template for TCR sequencing. Here the immuneACCESS table is served through TCRdb, limited to in-frame sequences with V and J called. Missing clones are a known gap in these copies; in checked studies unresolved V genes cover under half, and the rest lacks a known reason. Present in this sample are around 150,000 clones, roughly 82% of which were seen just once. Jointly, the top ten make up about 25% of the sample.

Sequences were derived from CD8+ T cells sorted from blood, sampled at week 4, from a patient treated with tofacitinib. The receptors were gathered from a human donor with alopecia areata.

CDR3 loop: CASSSLPGTSQETQYF. The DNA for the CDR3 is TGCGCCAGCAGCAGTCTCCCCGGGACCAGCCAAGAGACCCAGTACTTC. The chain joins TRBV4-1 to TRBJ2-5; TRBD1 or TRBD2 may be the D gene (5 bases each). In germline, CDR1 is MGHRA, CDR2 YSYEKL. This CDR3 comprises 16 residues. The ends were cut back, 5 bases at V and 1 base at J, with 17 bases in the middle.

At least ten counts were recorded for this clone. The chain is built from TRBV7-3 and TRBJ2-1; 11 nucleotides agree with TRBD2. The CDR3 consists of 17 residues. CDR1 and CDR2 (germline): SGHTA, FQGTGA. Unmatched junction bases numbered 9, after V lost 3 bases and J lost 5 bases. The CDR3 sequence: CASSFAGGGLADNEQFF. For the CDR3, the DNA is TGTGCCAGCAGCTTCGCCGGTGGGGGACTAGCGGACAATGAGCAGTTCTTC. Full variable domain (missing parts from reference TRBV7-3 and TRBJ2-1): GAGVSQTPSNKVTEKGKYVELRCDPISGHTALYWYRQSLGQGPEFLIYFQGTGAADDSGLPNDRFFAVRPEGSVSTLKIQRTERGDSAVYLCASSFAGGGLADNEQFFGPGTRLTVL.

This clone was picked up a small number of times. V usage is TRBV30 and J usage is TRBJ1-2, with TRBD1 identical over 7 bases. With V trimmed by 2 bases and J by 4 bases, 4 bases remained unmatched. CDR3 length: 13 amino acids. Germline loops: CDR1 GTSNPN, CDR2 SVGIG (reference sequence). In DNA form, the CDR3 reads TGTGCCTGGAGTTCGGGACAGAGCTATGGCTACACCTTC. It encodes CAWSSGQSYGYTF.

This chain connects TRBV13 to TRBJ2-7; 8 positions match TRBD1. V trimming: 5 bases; J trimming: 1 base; junction bases outside the gene matches: 7. The CDR3 covers 15 residues. Germline V gives CDR1 PRHDT, CDR2 FYEKMQ (reference sequence). The CDR3 reads CASSDRQGISYEQYF. CDR3 nucleotide sequence: TGTGCCAGCAGCGATCGACAGGGGATTTCCTACGAGCAGTACTTC.

In the case of this clone: Because it lacks the conserved phenylalanine or tryptophan at the end, this CDR3 is likely a read error. The V gene is TRBV4-1, the J gene TRBJ2-7; 8 bases map to TRBD1. The junction had 5 bases not matched to a gene; V was cut back by 1 base and J by 3 bases. The V gene's germline CDR1 is MGHRA and CDR2 YSYEKL. The CDR3 is 15 residues long. The CDR3 nucleotides read TGCGCCAGCAGCCAAGTTCTGGACAGGGACTACGAGCAGTACCTC. This encodes CASSQVLDRDYEQYL.

V gene TRBV2 combines with J gene TRBJ1-1; D may be TRBD1 (6 bases). Between the trimmed V and J ends, which lost 6 bases and 0 bases, there was a span of 8 bases. The CDR3 consists of 13 residues. Per the germline V gene, CDR1 is SNHLY and CDR2 is FYNNEI. CDR3: CASRDSMNTEAFF. CDR3 in DNA: TGTGCCAGCAGGGACAGCATGAACACTGAAGCTTTCTTT.

CDR3 protein: CASSRITGVVAGETQYF. CDR3 nucleotide sequence: TGCGCCAGCAGCCGCATAACGGGCGTGGTAGCGGGTGAGACCCAGTACTTC. V and J are TRBV4-1 and TRBJ2-5; TRBD2 aligns across 7 bases. CDR3 length equals 17 residues. The V gene end was trimmed by 4 bases and the J gene end by 5 bases; junction bases not matched to a gene: 16. Per the germline V gene, CDR1 is MGHRA and CDR2 is YSYEKL.

The V gene is TRBV7-9, the J gene TRBJ2-1; 8 nucleotides agree with TRBD2. The CDR3 has 16 residues. J gave up 9 bases and V 7 bases, and 17 bases lay outside the gene matches. Germline CDR1 is SEHNR and CDR2 is FQNEAQ (reference sequence). CDR3 sequence reads: CASTHGGGLATSEQFF. As DNA, the CDR3 is TGTGCCAGCACCCACGGCGGGGGGCTTGCTACATCTGAGCAGTTCTTC.

This clone came up once. This sequence joins TRBV4-1 and TRBJ2-7, with TRBD2 identical over 10 bases. The junction had 1 base not matched to a gene; V was cut back by 4 bases and J by 4 bases. The CDR3 consists of 13 residues. The germline V gene encodes CDR1 MGHRA and CDR2 YSYEKL. The CDR3 bases are TGCGCCAGCAGCCTAGCGGGGGGATACGAGCAGTACTTC. This codes for CASSLAGGYEQYF.

The chain combines TRBV13 with TRBJ2-1; tentatively, D is TRBD2 (5 bases). Germline loops: CDR1 PRHDT, CDR2 FYEKMQ (reference sequence). Deletions cut 8 bases from V and 7 bases from J, with 12 bases between. The CDR3 contains 12 residues. The CDR3 DNA reads TGTGCCAGCGCTCGGGGTTTGAATGAGCAGTTCTTC. This sequence encodes CASARGLNEQFF.

The table lists this clone with many counts. The chain employs TRBV16 and TRBJ1-1; D may be TRBD1 (6 bases). Trimming left V 2 bases short and J 6 bases short, with 10 bases between. There are 13 residues in the CDR3. Germline lookup yields CDR1 KGHSY and CDR2 FQNENV. CDR3 sequence (DNA): TGTGCCAGCAGCCAACGGGACATGGCTGAAGCTTTCTTT. Translating gives CASSQRDMAEAFF.